The text below deals with one T cell receptor beta chain. Its antigen remains undetermined. No base quality values were provided; no much bigger clone lies one nucleotide off. Libraries were made using the immunoSEQ multiplex PCR assay. The immuneACCESS repertoire file appears here via TCRdb, limited to in-frame rearrangements. These files lack a portion of the clones; in checked studies, under half of the deficit traces to unresolved V genes, and the cause of the others is not known. The sample table contains 10,000 to 15,000 clones; only one count was recorded for around 90% of them. The ten largest clones take up about 2.5% of the sample. Repertoires were sampled repeatedly over the course of chemoradiotherapy so that clonal expansion in the tumor microenvironment could be followed. The sample originates from a study of chemoradiotherapy in HPV16-positive cancers (dated by TCRdb to between 2021 and 2024). Turning to the overall study: Candidate HPV-specific T-cell clones and common TCR motifs were defined through functional T-cell assays on cells from a couple of HPV16-positive patients. The study asked whether T-cell immunity against the HPV oncoproteins E6 and E7 changes during chemoradiotherapy and whether it affects survival. The candidate HPV-specific TCRs and motifs were then tracked in TCR repertoires from roughly 86 patients with HPV-related cancers. The investigation overall reported the following: Expansion of candidate HPV-specific clones and E7-related TCR motifs was observed in the tumor microenvironment during treatment, whereas no such expansion was observed for non-HPV-specific T cells. The functional definition of HPV-specific T cells was derived from only a couple of HPV16-positive patients, and the survival association was reported for HPV16-positive patients. In HPV16-positive patients, expansion of HPV-responsive T cells during chemoradiotherapy was associated with improved recurrence-free survival.

From its cysteine to its phenylalanine, the CDR3 spans 11 amino acids. Only the CDR3 DNA is retained, 33 bases long and in frame from the first base. Taken from the germline V gene, the CDR1 and CDR2 loops are SGHRS and YFSETQ. Between the V and J ends, shortened by 4 bases and 9 bases respectively, the junction contains 11 bases. The specimen was obtained from a patient who underwent chemoradiotherapy. This clonotype was sampled from a human donor with HPV-associated anogenital cancer. This sequence uses TRBV5-1 and TRBJ2-7; the D gene cannot be named for sure. The CDR3 has the sequence CASSGPQGQYF. The DNA is as follows: TGCGCCAGCAGCGGACCTCAAGGGCAGTACTTC.